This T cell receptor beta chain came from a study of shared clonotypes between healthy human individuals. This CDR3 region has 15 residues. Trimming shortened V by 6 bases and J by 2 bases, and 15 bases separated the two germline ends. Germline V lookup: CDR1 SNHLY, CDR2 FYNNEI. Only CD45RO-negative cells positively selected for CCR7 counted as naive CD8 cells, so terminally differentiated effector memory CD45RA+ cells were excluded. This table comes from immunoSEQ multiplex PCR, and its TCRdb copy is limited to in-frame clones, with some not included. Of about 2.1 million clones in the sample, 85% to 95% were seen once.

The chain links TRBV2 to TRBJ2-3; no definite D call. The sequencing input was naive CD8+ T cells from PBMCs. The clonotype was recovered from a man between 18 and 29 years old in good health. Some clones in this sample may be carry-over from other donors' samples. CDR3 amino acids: CASRVKGSNTDTQYF. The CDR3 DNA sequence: TGTGCCAGCAGAGTTAAGGGATCGAACACAGATACGCAGTATTTT.